Presented here are 25 T cell receptor beta chains from one specimen sequenced in a study of shared clonotypes between healthy human individuals. Assay used: immunoSEQ multiplex PCR; TCRdb lists only in-frame clones, some missing. The table lists around 510,000 clones, around three quarters of them singletons. Sequencing was performed on PBMCs. Source of these receptors: a woman between 40 and 55 years old in good health. Some clones in this sample may be carry-over from other donors' samples.

This chain joins TRBV25-1 and TRBJ2-7; a possible D gene is TRBD1 (6 bases). Germline-derived CDR1 and CDR2 are MGHDK and SYGVNS. Trimming stripped 3 bases from V and 3 bases from J, with 15 bases between. CDR3 length: 15 amino acids. The CDR3 DNA reads as TGTGCCAGCAGTGAGATTTCGGACAGCAGCTACGAGCAGTACTTC. It is translated as CASSEISDSSYEQYF.

The rearrangement joins TRBV2 to TRBJ2-1; D is uncertain. The CDR3 totals 12 residues. V was cut by 6 bases and J by 7 bases, with 10 bases left in between. The germline CDR1 and CDR2 sequences are SNHLY and FYNNEI. The chain's CDR3 is CASRRLENEQFF. The CDR3 DNA sequence: TGTGCCAGCAGGAGGCTAGAGAATGAGCAGTTCTTC.

This chain connects TRBV7-8 to TRBJ2-7; the match to TRBD2 covers 12 bases. The CDR3 has 15 residues. With V trimmed by 5 bases and J by 4 bases, 6 bases remained unmatched. Germline V CDR1 and CDR2: SGHVS, FQNEAQ. Here the CDR3 reads CASSPWTSGIYEQYF. The CDR3 DNA follows: TGTGCCAGCAGCCCCTGGACTAGCGGGATTTACGAGCAGTACTTC.

CDR3 DNA: TGTGCCAGCAGCCCCCGTAGCGGAACCTACGAGCAGTACTTC. Amino acid sequence: CASSPRSGTYEQYF. The rearrangement joins TRBV11-2 to TRBJ2-7; the D gene is possibly TRBD2 (6 bases). Germline assignment: CDR1 SGHAT and CDR2 FQNNGV. The CDR3 spans 14 residues. The V end lost 5 bases, the J end lost 2 bases, and 13 bases lay between the germline ends.

The gene calls are TRBV13 and TRBJ2-7; TRBD2 aligns across 7 bases. CDR1 and CDR2 (germline): PRHDT, FYEKMQ (reference sequence). This CDR3 has 14 amino acids. The V segment lost 3 bases and the J segment 4 bases; nucleotides outside the gene matches: 6. The chain's CDR3 is CASSLRERFYEQYF. The CDR3, as DNA: TGTGCCAGCAGCTTGCGGGAGCGGTTTTACGAGCAGTACTTC.

For this clone: This may be a read error: a much more frequent sequence differs by one nucleotide. The chain combines TRBV7-3 with TRBJ1-1; possible D gene TRBD1, 5 bases. This CDR3 contains 12 residues. CDR1 is SGHTA, CDR2 FQGTGA, per germline. The CDR3 DNA reads TGTGCCAGCAGCGAGGGGAACGCTGAAGCTTTCTTT. Residues: CASSEGNAEAFF.

The chain couples TRBV15 to TRBJ2-1; either TRBD1 or TRBD2 may supply D (6 bases each). CDR1 and CDR2 (germline): LNHNV, YYDKDF (reference sequence). Trimming left V 2 bases short and J 10 bases short, with 12 bases between. The CDR3 has 13 residues. The CDR3 sequence is CATSRNRDFEQFF. CDR3 nucleotide sequence: TGTGCCACCAGCAGAAACAGGGACTTCGAGCAGTTCTTC.

CDR3 residues: CAWSVPLGEGETQYF. CDR3 nucleotide sequence: TGTGCCTGGAGTGTACCATTGGGGGAAGGAGAGACCCAGTACTTC. The genes are TRBV30 and TRBJ2-5; D might be TRBD1 or TRBD2, each matching 5 bases. The CDR3 contains 15 residues. Per the germline V gene, CDR1 is GTSNPN and CDR2 is SVGIG (reference sequence). Trimming stripped 0 bases from V and 4 bases from J, with 15 bases between.

The chain has TRBV5-1 and TRBJ1-1; 8 nucleotides agree with TRBD1. V gave up 4 bases and J gave up 0 bases; unmatched junction bases: 5. CDR1 SGHRS and CDR2 YFSETQ come from the germline V gene. The CDR3 length is 15 residues. CDR3 loop: CASSDYRGMNTEAFF. CDR3 nucleotides: TGCGCCAGCAGCGATTACAGGGGGATGAACACTGAAGCTTTCTTT.

Ten or more counts support this clone. V and J are TRBV6-5 and TRBJ1-1, with TRBD1 identical over 9 bases. V gave up 5 bases and J gave up 4 bases; unmatched junction bases: 5. Germline loops: CDR1 MNHEY, CDR2 SVGAGI. The CDR3 sequence is 14 residues long. CDR3 nucleotide sequence: TGTGCCAGCAGTACCGACAGGGGGTCCACTGAAGCTTTCTTT. The encoded protein is CASSTDRGSTEAFF.

The rearrangement joins TRBV6-6 to TRBJ2-4; D tentatively reads TRBD1 or TRBD2 (6 bases each). Between the trimmed V and J ends, which lost 8 bases and 0 bases, there was a span of 14 bases. The V gene's germline CDR1 is MNHNY and CDR2 SVGAGI (reference sequence). The CDR3 has 15 residues. CDR3 region: CASHEQGLAKNIQYF. As DNA, the CDR3 is TGTGCCAGCCACGAACAGGGACTAGCCAAAAACATTCAGTACTTC.

The genes are TRBV10-3 and TRBJ1-2; no clear D gene. CDR3 length: 14 amino acids. Trimming took 6 bases from V and 1 from J, leaving 12 bases between them. From germline, CDR1 is ENHRY and CDR2 SYGVKD. The CDR3 bases are TGTGCCATCAGCCCTGGGCACCATAACTATGGCTACACCTTC. Protein sequence: CAISPGHHNYGYTF.

The chain combines TRBV4-1 with TRBJ2-2; D gene uncertain. Trimming took 2 bases from V and 9 from J, leaving 13 bases between them. The CDR3 runs 14 residues. Germline V gene data show CDR1 as MGHRA and CDR2 as YSYEKL. In nucleotides, the CDR3 is TGCGCCAGCAGCCAACCTTTGCGGTCGAGGGAGCTGTTTTTT. Translated, it gives CASSQPLRSRELFF.

The chain has TRBV18 and TRBJ2-2, with no clear D. This CDR3 contains 16 residues. CDR1 is KGHSH, CDR2 LQKENI, per germline. V shed 2 bases and J shed 5 bases, with 15 bases lying between them. CDR3 bases: TGTGCCAGCTCACCAAGTGCAAGGGCCGGAACCGGGGAGCTGTTTTTT. Residues: CASSPSARAGTGELFF.

The J gene is TRBJ2-5, the V gene TRBV7-2, with 7 bases that match TRBD2. V shed 5 bases, J shed 3 bases, and the junction held 6 bases outside the gene matches. The CDR3 length is 14 residues. Germline V CDR1 and CDR2: SGHTA, FQGNSA. Here the CDR3 DNA reads TGTGCCAGCAGCCCGGGACTATCGAAAGAGACCCAGTACTTC. This encodes CASSPGLSKETQYF.

The rearrangement joins TRBV28 to TRBJ2-7; D possibly uses TRBD1 or TRBD2 (6 bases each). The CDR3 is 14 residues long. Trimming cost V 6 bases and J 9 bases, with 21 bases left between them. Per the germline V gene, CDR1 is MDHEN and CDR2 is SYDVKM. CDR3 in DNA: TGTGCCAGCAGCCCTACAGGGACTGGGTATGTGCAGTACTTC. This sequence encodes CASSPTGTGYVQYF.

The J gene is TRBJ2-6, the V gene TRBV6-4, with D possibly being TRBD2 (6 bases). This CDR3 has 17 residues. The germline V gene has CDR1 MRHNA and CDR2 SNTAGT. V was shortened by 8 bases and J by 1 base, with 18 bases between the two germline ends. The CDR3 protein is CASSSGMGGSGANVLTF. CDR3 in DNA: TGTGCCAGCTCCTCAGGGATGGGGGGTTCTGGGGCCAACGTCCTGACTTTC.

This chain connects TRBV11-2 to TRBJ1-4; maybe TRBD1 (5 bases). V was trimmed by 5 bases and J by 6 bases, leaving 16 bases between them. Germline CDR1 SGHAT, CDR2 FQNNGV. The CDR3 length is 15 residues. CDR3 in DNA: TGTGCCAGCAGCGGCAGGGTAGTTGGGGATGAAAAACTGTTTTTT. This sequence encodes CASSGRVVGDEKLFF.

The chain combines TRBV5-1 with TRBJ2-1; 9 positions match TRBD1. The ends lost 5 bases at V and 6 bases at J; junction bases unmatched: 9. CDR1 is SGHRS and CDR2 is YFSETQ in the germline V gene. This CDR3 region has 15 residues. The DNA for the CDR3 is TGCGCCAGCAGGGTCGGAGGGACAGGGACCAATGAGCAGTTCTTC. Translated, it gives CASRVGGTGTNEQFF.

The CDR3 protein is CASTSQGARREQYF. Written as DNA, the CDR3 is TGCGCCAGCACCTCCCAGGGGGCGCGACGCGAGCAGTACTTC. The chain recombines TRBV5-1 with TRBJ2-7; 8 positions match TRBD1. Trimming at V came to 6 bases and at J to 6 bases, leaving 11 bases not matched to a gene. CDR3 length: 14 residues. Per germline, CDR1 SGHRS and CDR2 YFSETQ. Combining the CDR3 with reference TRBV5-1 and TRBJ2-7 gives the whole variable domain KAGVTQTPRYLIKTRGQQVTLSCSPISGHRSVSWYQQTPGQGLQFLFEYFSETQRNKGNFPGRFSGRQFSNSRSEMNVSTLELGDSALYLCASTSQGARREQYFGPGTRLTVT.

This clone has only a few counts. DNA for the CDR3: TGCGCCAGCATCGGGGGGGCAGCCAGCACAGATACGCAGTATTTT. Its protein product is CASIGGAASTDTQYF. The rearrangement joins TRBV5-1 to TRBJ2-3, with 8 bases that match TRBD2. The CDR3 spans 15 residues. Germline V gives CDR1 SGHRS, CDR2 YFSETQ. With V trimmed by 6 bases and J by 0 bases, 6 bases remained unmatched.

This chain uses TRBV7-2 with TRBJ2-1, with TRBD1 matching over 8 bases. V trimming: 0 bases; J trimming: 9 bases; junction bases outside the gene matches: 10. The germline CDR1 and CDR2 sequences are SGHTA and FQGNSA. CDR3 size: 16 residues. The CDR3 region has the DNA TGTGCCAGCAGCTTAGCTTTCGCCCAGGGGGCGGGTGAGCAGTTCTTC. Amino acids: CASSLAFAQGAGEQFF.

This rearrangement joins TRBV27 to TRBJ2-2; D might be TRBD2 (6 bases). The CDR3 loop spans 13 amino acids. The germline gives CDR1 MNHEY, CDR2 SMNVEV (reference sequence). Trimming took off 6 bases at V and 4 bases at J, with 9 bases between the two ends. The CDR3 region has the DNA TGTGCCAGCAGGCTAGCGTTCACCGGGGAGCTGTTTTTT. Translating gives CASRLAFTGELFF.

The chain couples TRBV30 to TRBJ2-1; D gene uncertain. V dropped 3 bases and J dropped 4 bases, with 10 bases sitting between them. The CDR3 spans 13 residues. Germline CDR1 GTSNPN, CDR2 SVGIG (reference sequence). This CDR3 is CAWSPIGYNEQFF. Written as DNA, the CDR3 is TGTGCCTGGAGCCCGATAGGATACAATGAGCAGTTCTTC.

V usage is TRBV7-2 and J usage is TRBJ2-5; TRBD2 matches at 14 bases. There are 17 residues in the CDR3. V was pared by 5 bases and J by 11 bases, with 16 bases of the junction left unmatched. Looked up from germline, CDR1 is SGHTA and CDR2 is FQGNSA. As DNA, the CDR3 is TGTGCCAGCAGCCTCCGAGCTCGGGGACTAGCGGGAGTAGAGCAGTACTTC. It specifies CASSLRARGLAGVEQYF. Full variable domain (outside the CDR3, taken from reference TRBV7-2 and TRBJ2-5): GAGVSQSPSNKVTEKGKDVELRCDPISGHTALYWYRQSLGQGLEFLIYFQGNSAPDKSGLPSDRFSAERTGGSVSTLTIQRTQQEDSAVYLCASSLRARGLAGVEQYFGPGTRLLVL.